This entry concerns a single TCR beta chain. Only a few counts were recorded for this clonotype. The target of this receptor is not known. Base qualities were left out, and no much larger clone turns up one base away. These data are taken from a study of T cells in Graves' hyperthyroidism and ophthalmopathy (dated by TCRdb to between 2019 and 2020). Regarding the complete study: TCR V-J signatures able to tell the groups apart were searched for in a discovery cohort of 90 to 100 patients, of whom approximately 40 had Graves' ophthalmopathy and about 60 had stable Graves' hyperthyroidism. Prospective prediction of ophthalmopathy was tested in an independent validation cohort consisting of 18 hyperthyroidism patients and around 16 patients who later progressed to ophthalmopathy. The 100 or so discovery patients were divided at random into training and test sets in a 7:3 ratio. In addition, the study compared T-cell repertoires in thyroid tissue and in blood from 6 or 7 Graves' hyperthyroidism patients. Following sampling, methimazole starting at 30 mg daily was given to hyperthyroidism patients, and high-dose intravenous methylprednisolone was given to ophthalmopathy patients. According to the paper, TCR Vbeta CDR3 sequencing was carried out on 135 peripheral blood samples, which came from under 50 ophthalmopathy, around 74 hyperthyroidism and roughly 17 progressor patients.

Any patient with an uncontrolled infection, another autoimmune disease, pregnancy or lactation was excluded. Diagnoses relied on clinical symptoms, serum thyroxine and TRAb, thyroid ultrasound and orbital computed tomography. Total RNA was extracted with Trizol reagent, and quality was checked on an Agilent 2100 Bioanalyzer. V sheds 4 bases and J sheds 6 bases, leaving 14 bases between their ends. Including the terminal cysteine and phenylalanine, the CDR3 comprises 15 residues. Only the CDR3 portion is preserved as DNA: 45 bases, with reading frame beginning at the first base. CDR1 and CDR2 are read off the germline V gene as SGHRS and YFSETQ. The TCR beta CDR3 regions were amplified from the RNA transcripts. The TCR CDR3 was subjected to a first round of RT-PCR using the HTBI primer set and the Qiagen OneStep RT-PCR kit. A second multiplex PCR round built the libraries, followed by size selection and purification. Libraries were sequenced paired-end with 100 bp reads on an Illumina HiSeq2000. Regarding the original processing steps: Raw data were processed with SOAPnuke, discarding reads with adapters, uncalled bases, mean Phred below 15, or no exact constant-primer or identifier match. High-quality paired reads were merged using COPE v1.2.5, and each unique nucleotide sequence was defined as a clonotype. MiTCR v1.1 was used to align the clonotypes against IMGT TRBV, TRBD and TRBJ reference segments. The analysis included only V-J combinations with a frequency above 0.0001, which together covered around 99% of the repertoires. A TCS score was defined as the ratio between F50 (clonal expansion) and ExV (chaos), using BLOSUM62-based TCRdist between CDR3 peptides within each V-J. Welch's t-statistics and random forest reduced roughly 540 V-J features to 10 to 15, which were used in a naive Bayes classifier (R e1071). Thyroid-blood repertoire similarity was quantified with the Morisita-Horn index. TCRdb reworked the public reads: Q25 trimming with fastp, MiXCR clone assembly, productive beta chains retained. Identical CDR3 protein sequences are pooled into one entry, listed with their most common genes and DNA. These V and J calls rely on TCRdb rather than the paper's analysis. This sample holds around 660,000 distinct CDR3 sequences; just under 45% were observed only once. About 7.2% of the sample belongs to the ten largest clones.

What the work shows at the level of the full study, not this receptor alone: Most expanded thyroid clonotypes (frequency above 0.001) were also found in blood, which suggests that blood repertoires may mirror thyroid immune responses. No statistical method was used to set the sample size in advance, and investigators knew the group allocation. In validation, the model predicted progression to ophthalmopathy with 60% to 71% sensitivity and over 72% specificity, a median of approximately 6.5 months before onset. Ophthalmopathy was separated from stable hyperthyroidism by a 13 V-J signature model, with about 86% sensitivity and approximately 81% specificity obtained in cross-validation and 80%/75% obtained in testing.

The receptor's source is an adult man with Graves' disease, either hyperthyroidism or ophthalmopathy (not recorded which). The rearranged chain carries TRBV5-1 and TRBJ1-6, and perhaps TRBD1 as D gene, on 5 matching bases. The sample comprised peripheral blood or thyroid tissue (not recorded which). The CDR3 here reads CASSPEWGSNSPLHF. Here is the DNA: TGCGCCAGCAGCCCGGAATGGGGGAGTAATTCACCCCTCCACTTT.